These 15 T cell receptor beta chains came from one sample sequenced in a study of T cell changes during pregnancy in multiple sclerosis. The method was immunoSEQ multiplex PCR; TCRdb's version includes in-frame clones alone and lacks a portion of them. The sample records 30,000 to 45,000 clones, roughly 91% being singletons. The sequenced sample was CD8+ T cells from peripheral blood mononuclear cells, obtained in the second trimester of pregnancy. The receptors shown here come from a female donor with multiple sclerosis, enrolled in a pregnancy study.

CDR3 residues: CASSLRTAKPRDYGYTF. In DNA, the CDR3 is TGCGCCAGCAGCTTGAGGACTGCGAAACCTAGGGACTATGGCTACACCTTC. The rearrangement links TRBV5-1 to TRBJ1-2; D unclear. Germline V gene sequence: CDR1 SGHRS, CDR2 YFSETQ. This CDR3 comprises 17 residues. Trimming took 1 base from V and 3 from J, leaving 19 bases between them.

The chain carries TRBV13 and TRBJ2-2; D may be TRBD2 (6 bases). This CDR3 region has 14 residues. Trimming removed 5 bases from V and 4 bases from J, with 11 bases in between. CDR1 is PRHDT and CDR2 is FYEKMQ in the germline V gene (reference sequence). The CDR3 nucleotides are TGTGCCAGCAGCCCGGGACTCACCACCGGGGAGCTGTTTTTT. It specifies CASSPGLTTGELFF.

CDR3 sequence reads: CASSVVSENTEAFF. CDR3 sequence (DNA): TGTGCCAGCAGCGTGGTATCAGAGAACACTGAAGCTTTCTTT. The V gene is TRBV5-6, the J gene TRBJ1-1; D is unresolved. This CDR3 region has 14 residues. V was cut by 4 bases and J by 1 base, with 11 bases left in between. Looked up from germline, CDR1 is SGHDT and CDR2 is YYEEEE.

This chain connects TRBV4-1 to TRBJ2-7; possible D gene TRBD1, 6 bases. There are 17 residues in the CDR3. V lost 0 bases and J lost 6, with 21 bases in between. Per the germline V gene, CDR1 is MGHRA and CDR2 is YSYEKL. CDR3 DNA: TGCGCCAGCAGCCAAGATCGGGCGGACAGCGAATGGAGCGAGCAGTACTTC. Its translation is CASSQDRADSEWSEQYF.

This clone was observed a single time. The CDR3 sequence is CAVSWGFYSNQPQHF. The CDR3 coding sequence is TGTGCTGTATCTTGGGGCTTTTATAGCAATCAGCCCCAGCATTTT. The rearrangement joins TRBV30 to TRBJ1-5; TRBD1 is a possible D gene (5 bases). This CDR3 comprises 15 residues. The germline V gene has CDR1 GTSNPN and CDR2 SVGIG (reference sequence).

The chain has TRBV6-4 and TRBJ1-2; 8 nucleotides agree with TRBD1. Germline CDR1 and CDR2: MRHNA and SNTAGT. The CDR3 runs 15 residues. Trimming took 2 bases from V and 8 from J; bases not matched to a gene: 10. The CDR3 nucleotides are TGTGCCAGCAGTGACGAACAGGGGGATCCGGGGGGCTACACCTTC. Its protein product is CASSDEQGDPGGYTF.

The chain uses TRBV13 and TRBJ2-4, with D possibly TRBD2 on 7 matching bases. V shed 6 bases and J shed 3 bases, with 18 bases lying between them. Germline V CDR1 and CDR2: PRHDT, FYEKMQ (reference sequence). This CDR3 region has 16 residues. Here the CDR3 reads CASRTRGGRDKNIQYF. The CDR3 bases are TGTGCCAGCAGGACTAGGGGGGGTAGGGACAAAAACATTCAGTACTTC.

This chain joins TRBV6-5 and TRBJ2-1; 13 bases are a match to TRBD2. The CDR3 contains 15 residues. Unmatched junction bases numbered 5, after V lost 4 bases and J lost 8 bases. Looked up from germline, CDR1 is MNHEY and CDR2 is SVGAGI. CDR3 sequence (DNA): TGTGCCAGCAGTTCTAGGACTAGCGGGAGCGATGAGCAGTTCTTC. Translating it yields CASSSRTSGSDEQFF.

This clone has a handful of counts. The chain carries TRBV7-6 and TRBJ1-1; D possibly corresponds to TRBD1 (5 bases). V lost 5 bases to trimming and J lost 7 bases, with 20 bases between them. The CDR3 has 15 residues. CDR1 SGHVS and CDR2 FNYEAQ come from the germline V gene. The CDR3 DNA sequence: TGTGCCAGCAGCGCGGCTTTCGGGGGAACGAGTGAAGCTTTCTTT. Protein sequence: CASSAAFGGTSEAFF.

J is TRBJ2-7 and V is TRBV10-3; D may be TRBD1 (5 bases). The CDR3 contains 16 residues. Germline loops: CDR1 ENHRY, CDR2 SYGVKD. V lost 0 bases and J lost 0, with 12 bases in between. CDR3 DNA sequence: TGTGCCATCAGTGAGTCGGTAGAGACAGCCTCCTACGAGCAGTACTTC. Residues: CAISESVETASYEQYF.

The rearrangement uses TRBV10-1 and TRBJ2-3; the D gene is possibly TRBD1 (6 bases). Trimming shortened V by 10 bases and J by 4 bases, and 18 bases separated the two germline ends. There are 14 residues in the CDR3. CDR1 and CDR2 from the germline V gene are WNHNN and SYGVQD (reference sequence). The CDR3, as DNA: TGCGCCACAAACCAGGGACACTTGTCAGATACGCAGTATTTT. This sequence encodes CATNQGHLSDTQYF.

The chain employs TRBV30 and TRBJ1-2; D is uncertain. Germline V gives CDR1 GTSNPN, CDR2 SVGIG (reference sequence). The CDR3 extends over 13 amino acids. The V and J ends lost 2 bases and 4 bases respectively, with 11 bases between them. CDR3 region: CAWSRVDIYGYTF. As DNA, the CDR3 is TGTGCCTGGAGTAGAGTAGACATCTATGGCTACACCTTC.

In DNA, the CDR3 is TGCAGCGTTTTTCAGGGCAGCTACGAGCAGTACTTC. It is translated as CSVFQGSYEQYF. This chain uses TRBV29-1 with TRBJ2-7; perhaps TRBD1 as D (5 bases). The CDR3 length is 12 residues. Germline V gene lookup returns CDR1 SQVTM and CDR2 ANQGSEA. Trimming cost V 5 bases and J 3 bases, with 11 bases left between them.

This clone occurred once. The chain carries TRBV4-2 and TRBJ2-3, with 12 nucleotides matching TRBD2. Trimming removed 3 bases from V and 4 bases from J; junction bases left unmatched: 8. There are 17 residues in the CDR3. CDR1 is LGHNA and CDR2 is YNFKEQ in the germline V gene. CDR3 loop: CASSHPLAGGQADTQYF. CDR3 DNA: TGTGCCAGCAGCCACCCTCTAGCGGGGGGGCAGGCAGATACGCAGTATTTT.

CDR3 coding DNA: TGTGCCAGCAGTCGAACAGGGTACAATCAGCCCCAGCATTTT. Amino acids: CASSRTGYNQPQHF. The V gene is TRBV27, the J gene TRBJ1-5, with D tentatively TRBD1 (6 bases). Per germline, CDR1 MNHEY and CDR2 SMNVEV (reference sequence). This CDR3 spans 14 amino acids. V lost 5 bases, J lost 3 bases, and 11 bases lay in between.